The next 20 T cell receptor beta chains were all read from a single sample in a study of T cells in Graves' hyperthyroidism and ophthalmopathy. Researchers took RNA transcripts and amplified the TCR beta CDR3 regions from them. Initially, a first-round RT-PCR of the TCR CDR3 employed the HTBI primer set. Using its own MiXCR run on the multiplex PCR reads, TCRdb lists one record per CDR3 protein. The repertoire holds about 360,000 distinct CDR3 sequences, with roughly 13% as singletons. Sequencing input: blood. The source is a woman under 30 with Graves' hyperthyroidism.

This clonotype was seen only once. This chain links TRBV6-4 with TRBJ2-1; 8 nucleotides line up with TRBD1. The CDR3 spans 13 residues. With V trimmed by 6 bases and J by 10 bases, 8 bases remained unmatched. CDR1 is MRHNA and CDR2 is SNTAGT in the germline V gene. This CDR3 is CASSSRGQGEQFF. The CDR3, as DNA: TGTGCCAGCAGCTCCAGGGGGCAGGGGGAGCAGTTCTTC.

The chain joins TRBV19 to TRBJ2-5; D is unclear. Germline V lookup: CDR1 LNHDA, CDR2 SQIVND (reference sequence). V was clipped by 4 bases and J by 1 base, with 7 bases between them. The CDR3 extends over 13 amino acids. The CDR3 loop reads CASSKVLQETQYF. CDR3 sequence (DNA): TGTGCCAGTAGTAAGGTCCTCCAAGAGACCCAGTACTTC. The full variable domain, rest sourced from reference TRBV19 and TRBJ2-5, is DGGITQSPKYLFRKEGQNVTLSCEQNLNHDAMYWYRQDPGQGLRLIYYSQIVNDFQKGDIAEGYSVSREKKESFPLTVTSAQKNPTAFYLCASSKVLQETQYFGPGTRLLVL.

This clonotype has only a few counts. The gene calls are TRBV10-1 and TRBJ2-2; D may be TRBD2 (5 bases). Germline values: CDR1 WNHNN, CDR2 SYGVQD (reference sequence). V was clipped by 8 bases and J by 4 bases, with 14 bases between them. The CDR3 contains 14 residues. CDR3 residues: CASQRAESTGELFF. The CDR3 nucleotides read TGCGCCAGCCAGAGGGCAGAAAGCACCGGGGAGCTGTTTTTT.

The DNA of the CDR3 is TGTGCCAGTAGTACCGGGCCTCGGCAGTACTTC. This codes for CASSTGPRQYF. V usage is TRBV19 and J usage is TRBJ2-7; D not certain. Per the germline V gene, CDR1 is LNHDA and CDR2 is SQIVND (reference sequence). V was trimmed by 4 bases and J by 9 bases, leaving 10 bases between them. CDR3 length equals 11 residues.

The table lists this clonotype with many counts. The chain couples TRBV10-3 to TRBJ2-3, with D perhaps given as TRBD1 or TRBD2 (5 bases each). V lost 3 bases and J lost 6, with 16 bases in between. CDR3 size: 15 residues. The germline V gene has CDR1 ENHRY and CDR2 SYGVKD. CDR3 amino acids: CAISEGLNRFDTQYF. The CDR3 DNA sequence: TGTGCCATCAGTGAAGGACTTAACAGGTTCGATACGCAGTATTTT.

The chain recombines TRBV6-2 or TRBV6-3 with TRBJ1-5; perhaps TRBD1 as D (6 bases). V gave up 10 bases and J gave up 6 bases, with 13 bases separating them. Germline V gives CDR1 MNHEY, CDR2 SVGEGT. This CDR3 has 12 residues. The CDR3, as DNA: TGTGCCACAGGGGATCCTAGTCAGCCCCAGCATTTT. It specifies CATGDPSQPQHF.

In this sample, this clonotype turned up many times. V and J are TRBV13 and TRBJ2-7, with D possibly matching TRBD2 (6 bases). Germline CDR1 PRHDT, CDR2 FYEKMQ (reference sequence). The CDR3 is made up of 14 amino acids. The V and J ends lost 5 bases and 5 bases respectively, with 16 bases between them. This CDR3 reads CASSPSLAPDEQYF. Here the CDR3 DNA reads TGTGCCAGCAGCCCGTCACTAGCTCCGGACGAGCAGTACTTC.

In this sample, this clonotype turned up a few times. This chain uses TRBV19 with TRBJ2-1, with D tentatively TRBD2 (6 bases). Trimming stripped 4 bases from V and 7 bases from J, with 11 bases between. CDR3 size: 13 residues. Per the germline V gene, CDR1 is LNHDA and CDR2 is SQIVND (reference sequence). The CDR3 sequence: CASSNRGKNEQFF. In DNA, the CDR3 is TGTGCCAGTAGTAATCGGGGGAAGAATGAGCAGTTCTTC.

This clonotype was observed at least ten times. The genes are TRBV18 and TRBJ1-2; D unclear. CDR3 length: 16 residues. Trimming took off 3 bases at V and 3 bases at J, with 17 bases between the two ends. Germline V gene lookup returns CDR1 KGHSH and CDR2 LQKENI. The CDR3 nucleotides read TGTGCCAGCTCACCGGCTAACGAGGACTCCTACTATGGCTACACCTTC. It is translated as CASSPANEDSYYGYTF.

The table lists this clonotype with many counts. The rearrangement joins TRBV5-8 to TRBJ1-5; the D gene is possibly TRBD1 (6 bases). This CDR3 comprises 15 residues. Germline assignment: CDR1 SGHTS and CDR2 YDEGEE. V was trimmed by 3 bases and J by 0 bases, leaving 10 bases between them. The DNA for the CDR3 is TGTGCCAGCAGCTGGGGGACAAATAGCAATCAGCCCCAGCATTTT. Its protein product is CASSWGTNSNQPQHF. The whole variable domain, remainder taken from reference TRBV5-8 and TRBJ1-5, is EAGVTQSPTHLIKTRGQQATLRCSPISGHTSVYWYQQALGLGLQFLLWYDEGEERNRGNFPPRFSGRQFPNYSSELNVNALELEDSALYLCASSWGTNSNQPQHFGDGTRLSIL.

This clonotype was seen ten or more times. The V and J genes are TRBV10-1 and TRBJ1-2; the D is unclear. This CDR3 comprises 15 residues. Germline V lookup: CDR1 WNHNN, CDR2 SYGVQD (reference sequence). The V end lost 5 bases, the J end lost 4 bases, and 17 bases lay between the germline ends. This CDR3 reads CASSFLQGFRYGYTF. CDR3 sequence (DNA): TGCGCCAGCAGTTTCTTACAAGGGTTTCGCTATGGCTACACCTTC.

This clonotype was found once. The chain links TRBV27 to TRBJ2-7, with TRBD1 identical over 8 bases. CDR1 MNHEY and CDR2 SMNVEV come from the germline V gene (reference sequence). Trimming removed 5 bases from V and 4 bases from J; junction bases left unmatched: 10. The CDR3 runs to 15 residues. The CDR3 nucleotides read TGTGCCAGCAGTCCGACGGACAGGGTGGAGTACGAGCAGTACTTC. Translation gives CASSPTDRVEYEQYF.

This clonotype has at least ten counts. The chain employs TRBV5-1 and TRBJ2-3, with D tentatively TRBD2 (5 bases). The CDR3 consists of 16 residues. CDR1 SGHRS and CDR2 YFSETQ come from the germline V gene. V lost 0 bases and J lost 1, with 12 bases in between. DNA for the CDR3: TGCGCCAGCAGCTTGGAGCGGTCGTTTCGCACAGATACGCAGTATTTT. Its translation is CASSLERSFRTDTQYF.

This clonotype was recorded many times. The rearrangement links TRBV2 to TRBJ1-6, with 7 bases that match TRBD1. The CDR3 covers 14 residues. V dropped 5 bases and J dropped 7; count of bases not matched to a gene: 5. Germline CDR1 SNHLY, CDR2 FYNNEI. The CDR3 loop is CASSWDRRNSPLHF. Written as DNA, the CDR3 is TGTGCCAGCAGTTGGGACAGAAGAAATTCACCCCTCCACTTT.

This clonotype came up many times. This rearrangement joins TRBV7-3 to TRBJ2-1; 11 bases are a match to TRBD2. CDR1 is SGHTA and CDR2 is FQGTGA in the germline V gene. This CDR3 is built from 15 residues. V shed 5 bases and J 9 bases; nucleotides not matched to a gene: 9. CDR3 sequence (DNA): TGTGCCAGCAGCCTCACCGGGACTAGCGGAGGTGAGCAGTTCTTC. Translating gives CASSLTGTSGGEQFF.

This clonotype was picked up many times. The chain carries TRBV5-5 and TRBJ1-1, with 7 bases lining up with TRBD1. The CDR3 spans 18 residues. CDR1 and CDR2 from the germline V gene are SGHKS and YYEKEE (reference sequence). V shed 2 bases and J 0 bases; nucleotides not matched to a gene: 13. CDR3 residues: CASSFEEGASDLNTEAFF. CDR3 DNA: TGTGCCAGCAGCTTCGAGGAGGGGGCTTCTGACTTGAACACTGAAGCTTTCTTT. The whole variable domain, filled in from reference TRBV5-5 and TRBJ1-1, reads DAGVTQSPTHLIKTRGQQVTLRCSPISGHKSVSWYQQVLGQGPQFIFQYYEKEERGRGNFPDRFSARQFPNYSSELNVNALLLGDSALYLCASSFEEGASDLNTEAFFGQGTRLTVV.

This clonotype was counted ten times or more. This chain uses TRBV12-3 or TRBV12-4 with TRBJ2-7; the D gene is possibly TRBD2 (7 bases). The CDR3 contains 15 residues. Deletions cut 5 bases from V and 3 bases from J, with 17 bases between. The CDR3 is CASSKAGDILYEQYF. The CDR3 bases are TGTGCCAGCAGTAAGGCGGGGGACATACTCTACGAGCAGTACTTC.

This clonotype was observed at least ten times. This sequence joins TRBV24-1 and TRBJ2-5, with D possibly matching TRBD1 (7 bases). The germline V and J ends were trimmed by 4 bases and 1 base, with 12 bases remaining between them. This CDR3 is built from 15 residues. Germline V gene sequence: CDR1 KGHDR, CDR2 SFDVKD. The CDR3 nucleotides are TGTGCCACCAGTGACCGACAGGGAGGCCAAGAGACCCAGTACTTC. It encodes CATSDRQGGQETQYF.

There are many counts of this clonotype. This sequence joins TRBV20-1 and TRBJ1-2, with D possibly TRBD1 on 6 matching bases. The germline V and J ends were trimmed by 5 bases and 5 bases, with 18 bases remaining between them. This CDR3 is 14 amino acids long. The germline V gene has CDR1 DFQATT and CDR2 SNEGSKA (reference sequence). The CDR3 loop reads CSAAKQGGSYGYTF. The CDR3 region has the DNA TGCAGTGCTGCTAAACAGGGAGGCTCGTATGGCTACACCTTC.

In its sample, this clonotype was seen many times. This chain joins TRBV29-1 and TRBJ2-2, with 7 bases that match TRBD1. Germline-derived CDR1 and CDR2 are SQVTM and ANQGSEA. V dropped 4 bases and J dropped 5; count of bases not matched to a gene: 10. The CDR3 is 15 amino acids. The CDR3 nucleotides are TGCAGCGTTGTGAGAACGACAGGGCGTACCGGGGAGCTGTTTTTT. This encodes CSVVRTTGRTGELFF.